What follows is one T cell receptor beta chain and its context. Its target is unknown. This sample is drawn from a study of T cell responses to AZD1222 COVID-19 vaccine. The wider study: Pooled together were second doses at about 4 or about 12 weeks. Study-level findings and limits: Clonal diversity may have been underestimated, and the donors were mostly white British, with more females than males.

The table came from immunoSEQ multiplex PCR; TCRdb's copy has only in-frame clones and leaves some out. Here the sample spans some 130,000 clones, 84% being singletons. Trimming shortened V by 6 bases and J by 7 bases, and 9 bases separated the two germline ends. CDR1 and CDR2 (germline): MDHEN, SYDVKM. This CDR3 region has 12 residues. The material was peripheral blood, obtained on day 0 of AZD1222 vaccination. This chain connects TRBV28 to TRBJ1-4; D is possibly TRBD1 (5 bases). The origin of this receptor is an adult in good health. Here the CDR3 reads CASRGPSEKLFF. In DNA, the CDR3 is TGTGCCAGCAGGGGACCCAGTGAAAAACTGTTTTTT.